This TCR beta chain came from a study of blood T cell repertoires in COVID-19. Source study methods: The assay estimated nucleated cells by amplifying reference gene primers. Using immunoSEQ multiplex PCR, the repertoire was profiled, and TCRdb retains in-frame clones only, with some absent. D and trimming were read from the DNA, whereas the V and J calls and clone size are those reported in that table. The sample lists around 50,000 clones, around nine tenths occurring once. Concerning this clone: At one end, the junction sequence differs from germline, possibly due to a read error.

Per the germline V gene, CDR1 is DFQATT and CDR2 is SNEGSKA (reference sequence). The CDR3 loop spans 11 amino acids. Sequencing input: peripheral blood. This TCR was recovered from a man in his sixties with active or convalescent COVID-19. The rearrangement links TRBV20-1 to TRBJ2-7; 7 bases align to TRBD2. CDR3 residues: CSAFGREEFSF. CDR3 sequence (DNA): TGCAGTGCCTTCGGACGGGAGGAGTTCTCCTTC.